The subject of this entry is one TCR beta chain. Its antigen is undetermined. This entry is derived from a study of T cells in localized non-small cell lung cancer. Broader study findings: Uninvolved adjacent lung showed the highest T cell clonality, exceeding tumor. Higher adjacent-lung clonality was associated with shorter survival. In adjacent lung, a median roughly 56 of the top 100 tumor clones were found.

Assay used: immunoSEQ multiplex PCR; TCRdb lists only in-frame clones, some missing. The table shows 15,000 to 25,000 clones, with 75% to 95% occurring only once. The CDR3 contains 11 residues. V lost 5 bases and J 5 bases, leaving 6 bases between the germline ends. Germline lookup yields CDR1 SGHTA and CDR2 FQGNSA. The sequenced sample was peripheral blood, obtained before any cancer treatment. This clonotype was obtained from a male donor aged 60 or over with stage I squamous cell lung carcinoma. The chain is built from TRBV7-2 and TRBJ1-2; D remains unclear. CDR3 in DNA: TGTGCCAGCAGCCTCAGATATGGCTACACCTTC. Its translation: CASSLRYGYTF.